This passage covers 17 T cell receptor beta chains from one sample sequenced in a study of glioma-infiltrating T cells after dendritic cell vaccination. Using immunoSEQ multiplex PCR, the repertoire was profiled, and TCRdb retains in-frame clones only, with some absent. The sample consists of about 63,000 clones, 85% to 90% of them appearing once. Indicated time point: after dendritic cell vaccination, including at tumor progression/relapse. The sequencing here drew on blood, taken after dendritic cell vaccination. These receptors originate from a human donor with glioblastoma.

This sequence joins TRBV2 and TRBJ2-1, with no clear D. The V and J ends lost 6 bases and 5 bases respectively, with 8 bases between them. The CDR3 has 12 amino acids. Germline CDR1 reads SNHLY; CDR2 reads FYNNEI. This chain's CDR3 is CASRVADNEQFF. The CDR3 nucleotides read TGTGCCAGCAGGGTCGCGGACAATGAGCAGTTCTTC.

The chain recombines TRBV7-3 with TRBJ2-5; 12 bases are shared with TRBD2. CDR1 is SGHTA, CDR2 FQGTGA, per germline. CDR3 length: 16 residues. Trimming at V came to 6 bases and at J to 4 bases, leaving 9 bases not matched to a gene. The chain's CDR3 is CASSYKLAGGRETQYF. CDR3 in DNA: TGTGCCAGCAGTTACAAACTAGCGGGGGGCAGAGAGACCCAGTACTTC.

This clone was seen once. The chain employs TRBV27 and TRBJ2-1; 10 bases align to TRBD2. Germline CDR1 MNHEY, CDR2 SMNVEV (reference sequence). V trimming: 3 bases; J trimming: 6 bases; junction bases outside the gene matches: 5. CDR3 length: 15 amino acids. The CDR3 region has the DNA TGTGCCAGCAGTTTCATTAGCGGGGGGCCCAATGAGCAGTTCTTC. Translated, it gives CASSFISGGPNEQFF.

The genes are TRBV5-1 and TRBJ2-7; unclear D gene. The germline V gene encodes CDR1 SGHRS and CDR2 YFSETQ. V shed 0 bases and J shed 0 bases, with 7 bases lying between them. CDR3 length equals 14 residues. The CDR3 protein is CASSLGRNSYEQYF. The CDR3 region has the DNA TGCGCCAGCAGCTTGGGGCGGAACTCCTACGAGCAGTACTTC. Together with reference TRBV5-1 and TRBJ2-7, the CDR3 gives the full variable domain: KAGVTQTPRYLIKTRGQQVTLSCSPISGHRSVSWYQQTPGQGLQFLFEYFSETQRNKGNFPGRFSGRQFSNSRSEMNVSTLELGDSALYLCASSLGRNSYEQYFGPGTRLTVT.

The CDR3 region has the DNA TGTGCCAGCAGCAAAGGGGATTTGGGGCTAGCGGGGGGTTACGAGCAGTTCTTC. The encoded protein is CASSKGDLGLAGGYEQFF. The chain uses TRBV21-1 and TRBJ2-1; the table's D call TRBD2 went unverified against the DNA. TRBV21-1 is designated a pseudogene. The CDR3 is made up of 18 amino acids.

CDR3 amino acids: CASSPSGGSYNEQFF. CDR3 sequence (DNA): TGTGCCAGTAGCCCCAGCGGGGGTTCCTACAATGAGCAGTTCTTC. The rearrangement links TRBV19 to TRBJ2-1; 8 bases fit TRBD2. This CDR3 has 15 amino acids. Germline CDR1 LNHDA, CDR2 SQIVND (reference sequence). The trim removed 6 bases at V and 1 base at J, leaving 5 bases unmatched.

The chain links TRBV5-6 to TRBJ2-7, with D hard to call. Trimming took 0 bases from V and 5 from J, leaving 12 bases between them. The CDR3 covers 14 residues. Germline V lookup: CDR1 SGHDT, CDR2 YYEEEE. In DNA, the CDR3 is TGTGCCAGCAGCTTGGCTTCTGTTGCGGACGAGCAGTACTTC. It codes for CASSLASVADEQYF. The full variable domain, its missing parts supplied by reference TRBV5-6 and TRBJ2-7, is DAGVTQSPTHLIKTRGQQVTLRCSPKSGHDTVSWYQQALGQGPQFIFQYYEEEERQRGNFPDRFSGHQFPNYSSELNVNALLLGDSALYLCASSLASVADEQYFGPGTRLTVT.

This sequence joins TRBV11-3 and TRBJ2-5, with TRBD1 identical over 7 bases. The ends lost 5 bases at V and 5 bases at J; junction bases unmatched: 11. CDR3 length equals 15 residues. Looked up from germline, CDR1 is SGHNT and CDR2 is YENEEA. CDR3 nucleotide sequence: TGTGCCAGCAGCAAATCGACAGGGCGTGGGGAGACCCAGTACTTC. As protein: CASSKSTGRGETQYF.

The chain recombines TRBV27 with TRBJ2-1, with 9 bases matching TRBD2. CDR1 is MNHEY, CDR2 SMNVEV, per germline (reference sequence). After removal of 4 bases from V and 3 bases from J, the junction contained 13 bases not matched to a gene. CDR3 length equals 18 residues. The CDR3 spells CASSSESSAGGHYNEQFF. As DNA, the CDR3 is TGTGCCAGCAGTTCCGAATCTTCAGCGGGGGGACACTACAATGAGCAGTTCTTC.

This chain connects TRBV30 to TRBJ1-2; 7 bases match TRBD1. CDR1 GTSNPN and CDR2 SVGIG come from the germline V gene (reference sequence). Unmatched junction bases numbered 16, after V lost 5 bases and J lost 10 bases. CDR3 size: 14 residues. The CDR3 reads CAWGQAQGRGVYTF. CDR3 nucleotide sequence: TGTGCCTGGGGCCAAGCACAGGGGCGAGGAGTCTACACCTTC.

The rearrangement uses TRBV11-2 and TRBJ2-7, with 7 positions matching TRBD2. The CDR3 runs to 16 residues. V shed 6 bases and J 2 bases; nucleotides not matched to a gene: 13. Germline assignment: CDR1 SGHAT and CDR2 FQNNGV. CDR3 region: CASRVPEGGFAYEQYF. The CDR3 DNA is TGTGCCAGCAGGGTTCCGGAGGGAGGGTTTGCCTACGAGCAGTACTTC.

The chain has TRBV4-3 and TRBJ2-7; 11 bases line up with TRBD2. The germline V gene encodes CDR1 LGHNA and CDR2 YSLEER. V was clipped by 0 bases and J by 3 bases; unmatched bases: 4. The CDR3 has 16 amino acids. The CDR3 nucleotides read TGCGCCAGCAGCCAAGACTTAGCGGGGGGGGTCTACGAGCAGTACTTC. It encodes CASSQDLAGGVYEQYF.

V usage is TRBV4-3 and J usage is TRBJ2-3; no clear D gene. Germline CDR1 reads LGHNA; CDR2 reads YSLEER. This CDR3 is built from 15 residues. The germline V and J ends were trimmed by 0 bases and 4 bases, with 11 bases remaining between them. The CDR3 is CASSQEGQAPDTQYF. CDR3 nucleotides: TGCGCCAGCAGCCAAGAAGGTCAGGCCCCAGATACGCAGTATTTT.

The chain combines TRBV4-3 with TRBJ2-7; 10 bases agree with TRBD2. V shed 4 bases and J 0 bases; nucleotides not matched to a gene: 6. The CDR3 is 16 residues long. From germline, CDR1 is LGHNA and CDR2 YSLEER. The CDR3 region has the DNA TGCGCCAGCAGCCGAGCGGGGGGGACGAGCTCCTACGAGCAGTACTTC. Translated: CASSRAGGTSSYEQYF.

J is TRBJ2-3 and V is TRBV11-2; 7 bases map to TRBD2. The V segment lost 4 bases and the J segment 4 bases; nucleotides outside the gene matches: 11. CDR3 size: 16 residues. Germline-derived CDR1 and CDR2 are SGHAT and FQNNGV. The CDR3 coding sequence is TGTGCCAGCAGCTCCGACCTCTACGCGGGGGCAGATACGCAGTATTTT. Translation: CASSSDLYAGADTQYF.

The chain links TRBV7-9 to TRBJ2-7; 9 nucleotides line up with TRBD1. V dropped 4 bases and J dropped 4; count of bases not matched to a gene: 5. The CDR3 spans 14 residues. Germline V gene data show CDR1 as SEHNR and CDR2 as FQNEAQ (reference sequence). The CDR3: CASSSGQGIYEQYF. The CDR3 nucleotides are TGTGCCAGCAGCTCGGGACAGGGTATTTACGAGCAGTACTTC.

This clone was seen once. The chain has TRBV7-2 and TRBJ1-3, with D possibly TRBD1 on 6 matching bases. V lost 5 bases, J lost 0 bases, and 14 bases lay in between. Germline V gives CDR1 SGHTA, CDR2 FQGNSA. The CDR3 runs to 16 residues. The CDR3, as DNA: TGTGCCAGCAGCGGACAGCTTCGATCCTCTGGAAACACCATATATTTT. It yields the protein CASSGQLRSSGNTIYF.